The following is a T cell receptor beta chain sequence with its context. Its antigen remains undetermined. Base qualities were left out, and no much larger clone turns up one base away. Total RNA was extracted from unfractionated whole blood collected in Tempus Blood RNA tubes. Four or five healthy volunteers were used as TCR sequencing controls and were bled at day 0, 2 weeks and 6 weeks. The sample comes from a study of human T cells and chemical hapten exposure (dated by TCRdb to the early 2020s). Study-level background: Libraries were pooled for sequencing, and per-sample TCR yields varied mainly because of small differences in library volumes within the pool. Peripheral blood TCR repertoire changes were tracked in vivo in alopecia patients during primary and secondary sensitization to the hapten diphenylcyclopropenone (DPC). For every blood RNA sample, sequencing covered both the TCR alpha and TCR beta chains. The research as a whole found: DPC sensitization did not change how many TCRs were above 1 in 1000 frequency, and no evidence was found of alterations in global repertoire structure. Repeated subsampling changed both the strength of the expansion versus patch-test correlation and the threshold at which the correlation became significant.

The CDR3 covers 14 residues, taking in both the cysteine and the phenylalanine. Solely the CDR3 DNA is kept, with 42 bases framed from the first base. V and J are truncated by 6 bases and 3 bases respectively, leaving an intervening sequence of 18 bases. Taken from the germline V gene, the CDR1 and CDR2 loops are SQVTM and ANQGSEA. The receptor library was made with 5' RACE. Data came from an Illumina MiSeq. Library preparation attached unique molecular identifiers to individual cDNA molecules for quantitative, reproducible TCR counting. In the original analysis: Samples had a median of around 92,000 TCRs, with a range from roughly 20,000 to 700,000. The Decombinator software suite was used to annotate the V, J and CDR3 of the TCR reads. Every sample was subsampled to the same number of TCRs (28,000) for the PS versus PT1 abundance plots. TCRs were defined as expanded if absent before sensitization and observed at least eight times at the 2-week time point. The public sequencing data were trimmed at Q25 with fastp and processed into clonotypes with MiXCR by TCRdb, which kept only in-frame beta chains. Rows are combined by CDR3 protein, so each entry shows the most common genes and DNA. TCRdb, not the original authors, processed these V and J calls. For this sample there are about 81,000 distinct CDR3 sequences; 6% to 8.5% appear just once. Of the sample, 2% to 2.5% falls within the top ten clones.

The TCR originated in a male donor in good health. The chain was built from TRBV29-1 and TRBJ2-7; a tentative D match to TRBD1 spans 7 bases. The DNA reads TGCAGCGTGGGGGGTCGGACAGGACTCTACGAGCAGTACTTC. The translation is CSVGGRTGLYEQYF.